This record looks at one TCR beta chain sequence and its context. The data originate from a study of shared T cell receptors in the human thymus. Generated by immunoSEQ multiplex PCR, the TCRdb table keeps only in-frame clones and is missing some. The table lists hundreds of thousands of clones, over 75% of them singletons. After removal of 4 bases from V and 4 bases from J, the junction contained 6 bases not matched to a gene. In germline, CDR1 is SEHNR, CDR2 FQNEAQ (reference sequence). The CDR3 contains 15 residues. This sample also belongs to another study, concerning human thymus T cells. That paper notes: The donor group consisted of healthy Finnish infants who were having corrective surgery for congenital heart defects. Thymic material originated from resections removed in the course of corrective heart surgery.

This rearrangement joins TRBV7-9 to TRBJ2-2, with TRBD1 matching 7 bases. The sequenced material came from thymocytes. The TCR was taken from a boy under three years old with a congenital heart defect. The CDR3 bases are TGTGCCAGCAGCTCTGGACAGGAATCCACCGGGGAGCTGTTTTTT. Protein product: CASSSGQESTGELFF.